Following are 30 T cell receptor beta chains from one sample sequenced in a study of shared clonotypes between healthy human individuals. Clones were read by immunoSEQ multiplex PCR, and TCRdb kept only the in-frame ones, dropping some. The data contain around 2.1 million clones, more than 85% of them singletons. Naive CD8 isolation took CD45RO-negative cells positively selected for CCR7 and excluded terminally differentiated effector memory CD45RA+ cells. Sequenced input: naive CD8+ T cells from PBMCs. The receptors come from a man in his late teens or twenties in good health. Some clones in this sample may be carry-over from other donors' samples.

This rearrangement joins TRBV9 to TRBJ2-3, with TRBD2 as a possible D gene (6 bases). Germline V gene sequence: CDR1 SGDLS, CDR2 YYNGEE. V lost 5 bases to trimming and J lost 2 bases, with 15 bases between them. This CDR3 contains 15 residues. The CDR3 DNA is TGTGCCAGCAGTGCCGGGACTGCTTACACAGATACGCAGTATTTT. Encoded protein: CASSAGTAYTDTQYF.

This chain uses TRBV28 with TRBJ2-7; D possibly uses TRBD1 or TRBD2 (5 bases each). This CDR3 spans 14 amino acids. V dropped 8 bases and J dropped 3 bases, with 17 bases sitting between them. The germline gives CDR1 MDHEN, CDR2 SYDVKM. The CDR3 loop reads CASGPVGAGYEQYF. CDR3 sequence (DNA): TGTGCCAGCGGGCCCGTCGGGGCGGGCTACGAGCAGTACTTC.

The DNA for the CDR3 is TGTGCCAGCAGCTCTCAAACGACGGATTCTGTCTTTCGGGCCAACGTCCTGACTTTC. Protein product: CASSSQTTDSVFRANVLTF. J is TRBJ2-6 and V is TRBV7-9, with D hard to call. Trimming stripped 4 bases from V and 5 bases from J, with 24 bases between. The CDR3 extends over 19 amino acids. Germline values: CDR1 SEHNR, CDR2 FQNEAQ (reference sequence).

The CDR3 here is CASVLKYF. The CDR3 region has the DNA TGTGCCAGCGTCCTGAAGTACTTC. This chain links TRBV7-3 with TRBJ2-7, with D unclear. V lost 8 bases and J 11 bases, leaving 7 bases between the germline ends. Germline V gene lookup returns CDR1 SGHTA and CDR2 FQGTGA. The CDR3 is made up of 8 amino acids.

CDR3 sequence reads: CASGLNTEAFF. Written as DNA, the CDR3 is TGTGCCAGCGGGTTGAACACTGAAGCTTTCTTT. This sequence joins TRBV6-5 and TRBJ1-1; D is unresolved. Per germline, CDR1 MNHEY and CDR2 SVGAGI. This CDR3 contains 11 residues. V lost 8 bases to trimming and J lost 0 bases, with 4 bases between them.

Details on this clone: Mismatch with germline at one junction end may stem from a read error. CDR3: CASSLGQSSF. The CDR3 region has the DNA TGTGCCAGCAGCTTAGGTCAGTCAAGTTTC. The chain carries TRBV7-9 and TRBJ2-3; D not certain. Germline V gene sequence: CDR1 SEHNR, CDR2 FQNEAQ (reference sequence). The CDR3 consists of 10 residues.

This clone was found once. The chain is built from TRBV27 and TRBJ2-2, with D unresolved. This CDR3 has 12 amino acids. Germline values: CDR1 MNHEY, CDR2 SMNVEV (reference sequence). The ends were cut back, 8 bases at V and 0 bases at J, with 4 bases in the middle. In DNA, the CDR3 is TGTGCCAGCGGGACGAACACCGGGGAGCTGTTTTTT. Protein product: CASGTNTGELFF.

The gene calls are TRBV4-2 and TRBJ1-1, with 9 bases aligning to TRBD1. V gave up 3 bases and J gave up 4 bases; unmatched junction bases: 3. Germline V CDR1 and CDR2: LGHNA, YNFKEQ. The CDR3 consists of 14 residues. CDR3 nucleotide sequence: TGTGCCAGCAGCCAGAAGACAGGGGGCACTGAAGCTTTCTTT. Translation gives CASSQKTGGTEAFF.

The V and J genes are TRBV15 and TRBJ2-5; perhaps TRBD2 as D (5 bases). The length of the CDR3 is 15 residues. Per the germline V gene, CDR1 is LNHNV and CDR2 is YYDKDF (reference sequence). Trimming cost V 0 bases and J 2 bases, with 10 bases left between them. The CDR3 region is CATSRDRTLQETQYF. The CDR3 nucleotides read TGTGCCACCAGCAGAGATAGGACTTTACAAGAGACCCAGTACTTC.

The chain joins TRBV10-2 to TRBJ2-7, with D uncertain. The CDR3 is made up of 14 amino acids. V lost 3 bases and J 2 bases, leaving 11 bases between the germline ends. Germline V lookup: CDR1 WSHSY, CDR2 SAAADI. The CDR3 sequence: CASSDRANPYEQYF. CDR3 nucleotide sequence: TGCGCCAGCAGTGATCGGGCGAACCCCTACGAGCAGTACTTC.

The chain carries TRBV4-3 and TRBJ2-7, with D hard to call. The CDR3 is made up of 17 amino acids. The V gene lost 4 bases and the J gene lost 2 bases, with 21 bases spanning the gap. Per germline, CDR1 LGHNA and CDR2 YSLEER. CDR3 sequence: CASSPGFSARGAYEQYF. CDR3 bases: TGCGCCAGCAGCCCAGGTTTCTCCGCAAGAGGCGCCTACGAGCAGTACTTC.

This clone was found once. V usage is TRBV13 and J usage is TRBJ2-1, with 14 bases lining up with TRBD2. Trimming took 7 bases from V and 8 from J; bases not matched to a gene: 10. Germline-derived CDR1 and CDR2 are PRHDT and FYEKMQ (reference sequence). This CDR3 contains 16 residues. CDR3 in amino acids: CASMGLAGARGDEQFF. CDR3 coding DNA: TGTGCCAGCATGGGACTAGCGGGAGCCCGGGGGGATGAGCAGTTCTTC.

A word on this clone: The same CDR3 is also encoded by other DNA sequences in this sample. CDR3 sequence reads: CASSGASGANVLTF. The CDR3 DNA is TGTGCCAGCTCCGGGGCCTCTGGGGCCAACGTCCTGACTTTC. V gene TRBV9 combines with J gene TRBJ2-6, with D perhaps TRBD1 or TRBD2 (5 bases each). The CDR3 has 14 amino acids. From germline, CDR1 is SGDLS and CDR2 YYNGEE. With 7 bases removed from V and 0 bases from J, the gap between germline ends came to 8 bases.

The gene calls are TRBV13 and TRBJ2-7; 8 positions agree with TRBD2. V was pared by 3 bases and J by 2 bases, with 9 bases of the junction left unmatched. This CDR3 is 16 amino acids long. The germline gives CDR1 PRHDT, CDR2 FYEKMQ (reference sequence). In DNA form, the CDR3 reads TGTGCCAGCAGCTTTTACACGGGGGGGGTACCCTACGAGCAGTACTTC. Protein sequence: CASSFYTGGVPYEQYF.

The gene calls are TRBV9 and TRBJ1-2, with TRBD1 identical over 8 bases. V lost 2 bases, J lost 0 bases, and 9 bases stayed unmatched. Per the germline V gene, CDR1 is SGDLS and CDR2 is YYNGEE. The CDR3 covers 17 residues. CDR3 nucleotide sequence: TGTGCCAGCAGCGTGGAGGGACAGGCAATGGCTAACTATGGCTACACCTTC. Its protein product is CASSVEGQAMANYGYTF.

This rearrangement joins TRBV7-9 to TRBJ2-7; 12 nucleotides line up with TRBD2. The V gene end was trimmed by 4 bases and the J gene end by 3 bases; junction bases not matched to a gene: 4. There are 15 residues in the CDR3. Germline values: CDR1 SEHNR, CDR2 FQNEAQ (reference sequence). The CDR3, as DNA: TGTGCCAGCAGCTCCCTACTAGCGGGGGGCTACGAGCAGTACTTC. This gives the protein CASSSLLAGGYEQYF. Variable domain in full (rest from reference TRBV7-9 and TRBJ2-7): DTGVSQNPRHKITKRGQNVTFRCDPISEHNRLYWYRQTLGQGPEFLTYFQNEAQLEKSRLLSDRFSAERPKGSFSTLEIQRTEQGDSAMYLCASSSLLAGGYEQYFGPGTRLTVT.

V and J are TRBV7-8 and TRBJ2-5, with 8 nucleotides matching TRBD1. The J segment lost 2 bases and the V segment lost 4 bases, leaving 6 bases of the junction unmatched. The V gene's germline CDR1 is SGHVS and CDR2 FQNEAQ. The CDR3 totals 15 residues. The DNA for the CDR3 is TGTGCCAGCAGCTCCCGGGACAGGAGACAAGAGACCCAGTACTTC. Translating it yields CASSSRDRRQETQYF.

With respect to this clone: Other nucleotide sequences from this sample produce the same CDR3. The chain's CDR3 is CASSLSPISYEQYF. CDR3 DNA: TGTGCCAGCAGTTTATCGCCGATCTCCTACGAGCAGTACTTC. This chain connects TRBV27 to TRBJ2-7, with no clear D. V lost 0 bases and J 0 bases, leaving 6 bases between the germline ends. Germline values: CDR1 MNHEY, CDR2 SMNVEV (reference sequence). CDR3 length equals 14 residues.

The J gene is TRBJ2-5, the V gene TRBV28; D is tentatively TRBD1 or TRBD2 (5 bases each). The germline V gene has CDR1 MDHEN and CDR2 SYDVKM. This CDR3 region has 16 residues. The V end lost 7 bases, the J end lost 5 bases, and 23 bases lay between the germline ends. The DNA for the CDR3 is TGTGCCAGCACCATGGGGGTTGTGGGGAACGGCGAGACCCAGTACTTC. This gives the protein CASTMGVVGNGETQYF.

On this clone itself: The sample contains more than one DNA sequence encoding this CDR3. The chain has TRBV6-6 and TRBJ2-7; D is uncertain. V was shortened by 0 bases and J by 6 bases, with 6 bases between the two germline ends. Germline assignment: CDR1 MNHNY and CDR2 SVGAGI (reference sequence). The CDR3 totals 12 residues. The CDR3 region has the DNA TGTGCCAGCAGTTACTCAACAGCCGAGCAGTACTTC. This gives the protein CASSYSTAEQYF.

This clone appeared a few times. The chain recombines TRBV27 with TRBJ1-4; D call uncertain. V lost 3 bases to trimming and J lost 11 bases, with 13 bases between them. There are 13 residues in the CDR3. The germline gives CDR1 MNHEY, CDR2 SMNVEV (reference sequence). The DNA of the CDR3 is TGTGCCAGCAGTTTTGTCGGTCCTGACAAACTGTTTTTT. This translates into CASSFVGPDKLFF.

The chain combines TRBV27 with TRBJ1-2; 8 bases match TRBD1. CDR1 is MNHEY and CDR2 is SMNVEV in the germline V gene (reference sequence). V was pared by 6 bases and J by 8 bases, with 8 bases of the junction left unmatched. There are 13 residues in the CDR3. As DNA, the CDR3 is TGTGCCAGCAGATCAGGGGGCATCTTCGGCTACACCTTC. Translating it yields CASRSGGIFGYTF.

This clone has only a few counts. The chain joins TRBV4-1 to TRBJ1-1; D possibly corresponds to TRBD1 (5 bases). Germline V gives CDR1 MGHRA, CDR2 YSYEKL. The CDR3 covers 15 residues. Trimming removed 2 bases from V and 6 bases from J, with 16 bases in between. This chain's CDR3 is CASSQRDSGGAEAFF. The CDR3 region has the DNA TGCGCCAGCAGCCAACGTGACTCGGGAGGGGCTGAAGCTTTCTTT.

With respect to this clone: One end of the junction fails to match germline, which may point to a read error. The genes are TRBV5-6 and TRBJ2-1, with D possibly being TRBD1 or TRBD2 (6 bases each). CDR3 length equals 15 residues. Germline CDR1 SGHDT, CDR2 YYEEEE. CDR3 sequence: CATSPPGASYNEQFF. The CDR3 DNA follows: TGTGCCACCAGCCCCCCGGGGGCCTCCTACAATGAGCAGTTCTTC.

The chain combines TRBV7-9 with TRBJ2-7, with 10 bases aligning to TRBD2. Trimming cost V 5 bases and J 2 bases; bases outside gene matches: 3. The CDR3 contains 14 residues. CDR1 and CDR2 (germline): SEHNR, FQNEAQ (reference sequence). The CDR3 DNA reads TGTGCCAGCAGCGGACTAGCGGAGGCCTACGAGCAGTACTTC. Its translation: CASSGLAEAYEQYF.

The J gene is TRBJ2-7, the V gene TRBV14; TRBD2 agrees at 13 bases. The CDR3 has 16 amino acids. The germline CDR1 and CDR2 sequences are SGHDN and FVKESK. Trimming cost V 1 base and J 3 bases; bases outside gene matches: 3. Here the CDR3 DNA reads TGTGCCAGCAGCCAAGTACTAGCGGGGGGGAACTACGAGCAGTACTTC. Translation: CASSQVLAGGNYEQYF.

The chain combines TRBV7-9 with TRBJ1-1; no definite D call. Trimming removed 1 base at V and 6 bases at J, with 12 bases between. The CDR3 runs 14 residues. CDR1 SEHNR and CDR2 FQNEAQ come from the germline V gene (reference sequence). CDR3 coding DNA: TGTGCCAGCAGCTTAGGTCCCGCCGGGTCTGAAGCTTTCTTT. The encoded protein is CASSLGPAGSEAFF.

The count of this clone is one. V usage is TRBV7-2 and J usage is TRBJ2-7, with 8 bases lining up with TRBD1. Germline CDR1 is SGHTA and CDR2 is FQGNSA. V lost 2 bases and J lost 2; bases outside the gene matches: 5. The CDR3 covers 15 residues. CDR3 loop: CASSLSDRGTYEQYF. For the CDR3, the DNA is TGTGCCAGCAGCTTAAGCGACAGGGGTACCTACGAGCAGTACTTC.

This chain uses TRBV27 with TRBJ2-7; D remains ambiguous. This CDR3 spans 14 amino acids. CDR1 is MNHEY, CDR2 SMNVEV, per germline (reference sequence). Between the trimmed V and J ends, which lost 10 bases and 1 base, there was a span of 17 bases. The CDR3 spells CATPPQLGSYEQYF. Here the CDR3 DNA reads TGTGCCACCCCCCCCCAGCTGGGGTCCTACGAGCAGTACTTC.

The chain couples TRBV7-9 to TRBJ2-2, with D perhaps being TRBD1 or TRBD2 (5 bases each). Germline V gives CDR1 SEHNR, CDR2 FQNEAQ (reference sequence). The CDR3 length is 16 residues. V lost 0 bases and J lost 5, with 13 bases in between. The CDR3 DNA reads TGTGCCAGCAGCTTAGCTGGAGGTTGGGGGACCGGGGAGCTGTTTTTT. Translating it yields CASSLAGGWGTGELFF.